This T cell receptor (beta chain) was sequenced in a study of T cell clonotyping in hematopoietic cell transplantation. Turning to the study itself: Recipient samples before transplant were obtained post-cytoreduction. Study-wide results and caveats: After transplant, recipient diversity fell while pathologically expanded clonotypes grew through day 180. Few recipient clonotypes overlapped donors; over 95% were de novo at given depth.

To note about this clone: Its antigen is unidentified.

The germline gives CDR1 MNHEY, CDR2 SMNVEV (reference sequence). The CDR3 covers 14 residues. V gave up 4 bases and J gave up 4 bases, with 11 bases separating them. Some clones are missing from TCRdb's copy, which holds only in-frame ones; the method was immunoSEQ multiplex PCR. The sample carries 20,000 to 25,000 clones, under 90% recorded once. This sample's time point: recipient sample about 28 days before transplant, after cytoreduction. Recipient blood drawn about 28 days pretransplant and days 30, 100, 180 after. V is TRBV27 and J is TRBJ1-5, with D possibly being TRBD1 (5 bases). The TCR originated in a man aged 18-30 years with biphenotypic leukemia. Some clones in this sample may be carry-over from other donors' samples. The specimen was peripheral blood mononuclear cells, collected before stem cell transplant. CDR3 residues: CASSSGGRNQPQHF. Here the CDR3 DNA reads TGTGCCAGCAGTTCGGGGGGGAGGAATCAGCCCCAGCATTTT.